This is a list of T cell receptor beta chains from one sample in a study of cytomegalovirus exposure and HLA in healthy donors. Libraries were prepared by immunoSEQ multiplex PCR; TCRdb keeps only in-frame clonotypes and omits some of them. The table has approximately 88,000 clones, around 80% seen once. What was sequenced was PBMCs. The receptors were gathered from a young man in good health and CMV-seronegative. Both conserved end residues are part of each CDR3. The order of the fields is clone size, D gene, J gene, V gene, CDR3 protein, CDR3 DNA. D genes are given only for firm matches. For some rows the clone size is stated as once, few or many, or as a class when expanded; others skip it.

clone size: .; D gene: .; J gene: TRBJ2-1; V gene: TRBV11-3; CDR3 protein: CASSPRGGSSYNEQFF; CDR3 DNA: TGTGCCAGCAGCCCAAGGGGCGGTAGCTCCTACAATGAGCAGTTCTTC
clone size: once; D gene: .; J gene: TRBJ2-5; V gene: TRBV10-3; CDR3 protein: CAISKSGEGETQYF; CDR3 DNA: TGTGCCATCAGTAAGTCGGGTGAGGGAGAGACCCAGTACTTC
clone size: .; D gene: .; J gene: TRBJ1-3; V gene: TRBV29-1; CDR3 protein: CSVAVGLSSGNTIYF; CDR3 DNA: TGCAGCGTTGCGGTTGGACTGTCCTCTGGAAACACCATATATTTT
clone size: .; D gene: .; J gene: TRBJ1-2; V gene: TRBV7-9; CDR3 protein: CASSYRDNYGYTF; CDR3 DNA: TGTGCCAGCAGCTACAGGGATAACTATGGCTACACCTTC
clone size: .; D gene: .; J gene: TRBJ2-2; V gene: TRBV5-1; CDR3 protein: CASSFLLNTGELFF; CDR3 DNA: TGCGCCAGCAGCTTCCTTCTAAACACCGGGGAGCTGTTTTTT
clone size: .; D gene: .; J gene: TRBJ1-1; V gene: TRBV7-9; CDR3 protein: CASSRLKHLMNTEAFF; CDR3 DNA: TGTGCCAGCAGCCGCCTCAAGCACCTTATGAACACTGAAGCTTTCTTT
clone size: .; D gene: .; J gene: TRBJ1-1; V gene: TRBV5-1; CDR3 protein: CASSLGQRMNTEAFF; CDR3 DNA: TGCGCCAGCAGCTTGGGACAGCGCATGAACACTGAAGCTTTCTTT
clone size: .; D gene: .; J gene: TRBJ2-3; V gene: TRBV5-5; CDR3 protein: CASSHGTARADTQYF; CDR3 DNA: TGTGCCAGCAGCCATGGAACAGCCCGAGCAGATACGCAGTATTTT
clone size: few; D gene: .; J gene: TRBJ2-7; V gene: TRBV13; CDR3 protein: CASSTGDNYEQYF; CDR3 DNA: TGTGCCAGCAGCACGGGAGACAACTACGAGCAGTACTTC
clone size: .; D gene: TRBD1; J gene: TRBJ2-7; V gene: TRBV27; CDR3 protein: CASSSDRGSYEQYF; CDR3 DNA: TGTGCCAGCAGCTCGGACAGGGGATCCTACGAGCAGTACTTC
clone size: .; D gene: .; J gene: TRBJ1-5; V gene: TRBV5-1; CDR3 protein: CASSESGYSNQPQHF; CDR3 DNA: TGCGCCAGCAGCGAATCAGGGTATAGCAATCAGCCCCAGCATTTT
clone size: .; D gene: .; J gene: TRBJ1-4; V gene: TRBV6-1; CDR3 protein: CASSERVSGANEKLFF; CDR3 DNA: TGTGCCAGCAGTGAAAGGGTCTCCGGGGCTAATGAAAAACTGTTTTTT
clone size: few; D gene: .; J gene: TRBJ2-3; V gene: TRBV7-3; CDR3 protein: CASSLKSGSTDTQYF; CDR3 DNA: TGTGCCAGCAGCTTAAAGTCGGGGAGCACAGATACGCAGTATTTT
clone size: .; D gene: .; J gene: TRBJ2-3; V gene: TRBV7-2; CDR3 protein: CASSLDRGTDTQYF; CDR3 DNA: TGTGCCAGCAGCTTAGATAGGGGAACAGATACGCAGTATTTT
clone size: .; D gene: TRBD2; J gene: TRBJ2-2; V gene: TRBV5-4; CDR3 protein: CASSRGLAGPGVAGELFF; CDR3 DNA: TGTGCCAGCAGCAGGGGACTAGCGGGCCCGGGGGTTGCCGGGGAGCTGTTTTTT
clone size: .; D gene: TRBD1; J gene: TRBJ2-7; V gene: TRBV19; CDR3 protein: CASSEQGAYEQYF; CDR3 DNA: TGTGCCAGTAGTGAGCAGGGGGCGTACGAGCAGTACTTC
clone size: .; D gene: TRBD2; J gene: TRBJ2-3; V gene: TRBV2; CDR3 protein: CASIVAGGGTQYF; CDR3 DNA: TGTGCCAGCATCGTAGCGGGGGGGGGTACGCAGTATTTT
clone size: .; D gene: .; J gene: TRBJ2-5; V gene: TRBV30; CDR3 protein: CAWSSLALRETQYF; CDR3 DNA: TGTGCCTGGAGTTCCCTAGCGCTTCGAGAGACCCAGTACTTC
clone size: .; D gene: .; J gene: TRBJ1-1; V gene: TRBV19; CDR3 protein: CASRSLGGAIRTEAFF; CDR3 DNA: TGTGCCAGTAGGTCCCTTGGGGGGGCTATTAGGACTGAAGCTTTCTTT
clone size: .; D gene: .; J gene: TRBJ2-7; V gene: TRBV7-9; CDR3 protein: CATAGGPGQYF; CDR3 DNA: TGTGCCACAGCAGGAGGGCCGGGGCAGTACTTC
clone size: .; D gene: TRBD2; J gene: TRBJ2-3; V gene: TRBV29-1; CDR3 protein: CSVAGTSGSTDTQYF; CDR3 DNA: TGCAGCGTCGCCGGGACTAGCGGTAGCACAGATACGCAGTATTTT
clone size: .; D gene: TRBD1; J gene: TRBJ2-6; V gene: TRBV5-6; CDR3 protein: CASSVRGPGANVLTF; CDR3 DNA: TGTGCCAGCAGCGTCAGGGGGCCTGGGGCCAACGTCCTGACTTTC
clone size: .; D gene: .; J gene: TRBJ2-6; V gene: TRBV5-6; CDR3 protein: CASSGVRGSGANVLTF; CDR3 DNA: TGTGCCAGCAGTGGTGTTCGCGGCTCTGGGGCCAACGTCCTGACTTTC
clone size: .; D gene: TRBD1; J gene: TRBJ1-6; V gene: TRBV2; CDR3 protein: CASKESRAGGRSPLHF; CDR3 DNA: TGTGCCAGCAAAGAAAGTAGGGCAGGGGGCCGGTCACCCCTCCACTTT
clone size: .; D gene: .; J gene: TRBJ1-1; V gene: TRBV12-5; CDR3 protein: CASGLPPRTANTEAFF; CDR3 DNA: TGTGCTAGTGGTTTGCCCCCGCGGACAGCGAACACTGAAGCTTTCTTT
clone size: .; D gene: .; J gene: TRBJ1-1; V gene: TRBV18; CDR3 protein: CASSRQESNTEAFF; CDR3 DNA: TGTGCCAGCTCGCGACAGGAATCGAACACTGAAGCTTTCTTT
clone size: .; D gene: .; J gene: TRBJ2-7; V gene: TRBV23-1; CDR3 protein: CASSPRGGRWLNYEQYF; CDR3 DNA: TGCGCCAGCAGTCCTAGGGGGGGACGGTGGCTGAACTACGAGCAGTACTTC
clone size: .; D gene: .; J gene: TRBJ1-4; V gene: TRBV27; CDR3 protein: CASSLSRSGATNEKLFF; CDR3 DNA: TGTGCCAGCAGTTTATCGCGGTCGGGGGCAACTAATGAAAAACTGTTTTTT
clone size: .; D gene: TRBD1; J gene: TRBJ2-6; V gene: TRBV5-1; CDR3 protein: CASSLSTGAGANVLTF; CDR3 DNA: TGCGCCAGCAGCTTGTCGACAGGGGCTGGGGCCAACGTCCTGACTTTC
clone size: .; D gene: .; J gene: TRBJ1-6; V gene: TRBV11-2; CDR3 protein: CASSLGPSSYNSPLHF; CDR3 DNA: TGTGCCAGCAGCTTAGGCCCTAGCTCCTATAATTCACCCCTCCACTTT
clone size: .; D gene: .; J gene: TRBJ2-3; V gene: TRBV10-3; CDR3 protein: CAISESKGADTQYF; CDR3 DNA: TGTGCCATCAGTGAGTCGAAGGGGGCAGATACGCAGTATTTT
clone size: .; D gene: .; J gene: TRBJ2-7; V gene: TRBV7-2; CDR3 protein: CASSLARVDEQYF; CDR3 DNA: TGTGCCAGCAGCTTAGCCCGGGTTGACGAGCAGTACTTC
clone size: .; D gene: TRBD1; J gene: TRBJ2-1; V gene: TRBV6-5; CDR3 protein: CASSARTGSYNEQFF; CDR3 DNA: TGTGCCAGCAGTGCAAGGACAGGCTCCTACAATGAGCAGTTCTTC
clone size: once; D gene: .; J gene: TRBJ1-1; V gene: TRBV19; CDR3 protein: CASSRGGGGLRNTEAFF; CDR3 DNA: TGTGCCAGTAGTCGCGGGGGTGGGGGGCTCAGGAACACTGAAGCTTTCTTT
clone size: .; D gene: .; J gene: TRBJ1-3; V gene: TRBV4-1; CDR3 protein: CASSQGTNGNTIYF; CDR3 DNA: TGCGCCAGCAGCCAAGGGACTAACGGAAACACCATATATTTT
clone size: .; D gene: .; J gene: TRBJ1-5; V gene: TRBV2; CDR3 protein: CASSGELGFGNQPQHF; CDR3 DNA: TGTGCCAGCAGCGGGGAATTGGGCTTTGGCAATCAGCCCCAGCATTTT
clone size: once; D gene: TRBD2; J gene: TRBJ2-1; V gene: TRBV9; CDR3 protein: CASSPIQGASGFYNEQFF; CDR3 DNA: TGTGCCAGCAGCCCTATTCAAGGGGCTAGCGGATTCTACAATGAGCAGTTCTTC
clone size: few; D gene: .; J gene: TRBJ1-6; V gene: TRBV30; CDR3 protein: CAWSVYGGGSPLHF; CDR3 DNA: TGTGCCTGGAGTGTATATGGAGGCGGTTCACCCCTCCACTTT
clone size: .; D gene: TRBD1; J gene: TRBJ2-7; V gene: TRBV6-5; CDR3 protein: CASSFPVGTEYEQYF; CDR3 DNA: TGTGCCAGCAGTTTTCCGGTCGGGACAGAGTACGAGCAGTACTTC
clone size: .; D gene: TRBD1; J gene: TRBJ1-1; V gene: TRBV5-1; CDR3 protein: CASSGSDREIEAFF; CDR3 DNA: TGCGCCAGCAGCGGATCTGACAGGGAAATTGAAGCTTTCTTT
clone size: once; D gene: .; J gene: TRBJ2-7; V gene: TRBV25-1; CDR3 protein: CASSAAGTQGRQYF; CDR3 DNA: TGTGCCAGCAGTGCCGCTGGTACCCAGGGGCGGCAGTACTTC
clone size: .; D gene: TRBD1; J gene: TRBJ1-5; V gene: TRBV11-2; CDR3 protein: CASSIRQGGNQPQHF; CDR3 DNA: TGTGCCAGCAGCATACGACAGGGAGGCAATCAGCCCCAGCATTTT
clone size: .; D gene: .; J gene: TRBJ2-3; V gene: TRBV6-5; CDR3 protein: CASPSREVTDTQYF; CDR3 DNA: TGTGCCAGCCCATCCAGAGAGGTCACAGATACGCAGTATTTT
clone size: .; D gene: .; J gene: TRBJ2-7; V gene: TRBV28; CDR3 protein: CASNPTGDHYEQYF; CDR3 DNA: TGTGCCAGCAACCCGACGGGAGACCACTACGAGCAGTACTTC
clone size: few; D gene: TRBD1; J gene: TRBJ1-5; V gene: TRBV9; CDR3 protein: CASSVSWDRDQPQHF; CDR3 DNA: TGTGCCAGCAGCGTATCCTGGGACAGGGATCAGCCCCAGCATTTT
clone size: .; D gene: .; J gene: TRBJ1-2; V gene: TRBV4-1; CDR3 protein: CASSLQEEIYGYTF; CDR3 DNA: TGCGCCAGCAGCCTACAAGAGGAAATCTATGGCTACACCTTC
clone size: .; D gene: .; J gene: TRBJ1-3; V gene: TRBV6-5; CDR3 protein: CASSPSDSSGNTIYF; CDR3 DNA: TGTGCCAGCAGTCCTTCGGACAGCTCTGGAAACACCATATATTTT
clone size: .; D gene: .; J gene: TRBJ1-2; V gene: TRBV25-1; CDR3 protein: CASSLAGINYGYTF; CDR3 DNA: TGTGCCAGCAGTCTGGCCGGGATCAACTATGGCTACACCTTC
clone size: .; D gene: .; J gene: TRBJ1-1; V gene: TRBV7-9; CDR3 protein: CSSSPRTGQLNTEAFF; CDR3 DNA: TGTTCCAGCAGCCCCCGGACTGGACAGCTGAACACTGAAGCTTTCTTT
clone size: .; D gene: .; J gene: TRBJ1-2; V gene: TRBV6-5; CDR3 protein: CASSLPGGAYGYTF; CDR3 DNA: TGTGCCAGCAGCCTCCCCGGGGGGGCCTATGGCTACACCTTC
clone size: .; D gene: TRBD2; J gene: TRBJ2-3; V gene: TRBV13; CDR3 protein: CASSYRSGGSTDTQYF; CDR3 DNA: TGTGCCAGCAGCTATAGAAGCGGGGGGAGCACAGATACGCAGTATTTT
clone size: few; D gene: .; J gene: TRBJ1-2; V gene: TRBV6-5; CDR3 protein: CASSYSGGDNYGYTF; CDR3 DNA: TGTGCCAGCAGTTACTCGGGGGGGGATAACTATGGCTACACCTTC